Listed below are T cell receptor beta chains from one sample, sequenced in a study of identical twins. TCRdb reprocessed the 5' RACE reads via MiXCR and lists one record per CDR3 protein. The sample gives fewer than 500,000 distinct CDR3 sequences, roughly an eighth of which show up once; about 1% is in the top ten. A further study also used this sample, focusing on yellow fever vaccine responses in identical twins.

Material: CD4+ T cells sorted from blood. The source of these receptors is a woman aged 18-29 years in good health. Each CDR3 is given with its conserved first and last residue. The D gene is left open where the match is weak. Some rows mark clone size as missing; the rest say once, few, many or name a class of expanded clone.

abundance | j_gene | d_gene | v_gene | CDR3aa | CDR3nt
many | TRBJ2-5 | TRBD2 | TRBV9 | CASSVGGLAFETQYF | TGTGCCAGCAGCGTAGGAGGACTAGCCTTCGAGACCCAGTACTTC
few | TRBJ2-3 | TRBD1 | TRBV5-1 | CASSGQVGPDTQYF | TGCGCCAGCTCCGGACAGGTTGGGCCAGATACGCAGTATTTT
few | TRBJ2-1 | TRBD1 | TRBV27 | CASSGTGDYNEQFF | TGTGCCAGCAGTGGGACAGGGGACTACAATGAGCAGTTCTTC
. | TRBJ2-3 | . | TRBV5-1 | CASSFGGKNTDTQYF | TGCGCCAGCAGCTTTGGCGGGAAAAACACAGATACGCAGTATTTT
. | TRBJ2-1 | TRBD2 | TRBV5-1 | CASSLAGGAASDEQFF | TGCGCCAGCAGCTTGGCCGGGGGGGCCGCTTCCGATGAGCAGTTCTTC
many | TRBJ1-4 | . | TRBV7-9 | CASSLAVGAAGNEKLFF | TGTGCCAGCAGCTTAGCGGTCGGGGCGGCCGGTAATGAAAAACTGTTTTTT
few | TRBJ2-1 | . | TRBV20-1 | CSARALSVSYNEQFF | TGCAGTGCTAGAGCCCTGTCAGTATCCTACAATGAGCAGTTCTTC
. | TRBJ2-1 | . | TRBV20-1 | CSALPVKGSYNEQFF | TGCAGTGCCCTCCCCGTTAAGGGTTCCTACAATGAGCAGTTCTTC
many | TRBJ1-1 | . | TRBV28 | CASSFRGNTEAFF | TGTGCCAGCAGTTTTAGAGGGAACACTGAAGCTTTCTTT
few | TRBJ1-2 | TRBD1 | TRBV5-1 | CASSLGQEGIGYGYTF | TGCGCCAGCAGCTTAGGACAGGAAGGGATCGGCTATGGCTACACCTTC
few | TRBJ2-7 | . | TRBV3-1 | CASSRNRLYEQYF | TGTGCCAGCAGCCGGAACAGACTCTACGAGCAGTACTTC
. | TRBJ2-3 | . | TRBV4-3 | CASSQDGWGAYTDTQYF | TGCGCCAGCAGCCAAGATGGGTGGGGGGCGTACACAGATACGCAGTATTTT
. | TRBJ2-5 | . | TRBV6-6 | CASSYSITGAQYF | TGTGCCAGCAGTTACTCCATTACGGGGGCCCAGTACTTC
few | TRBJ2-5 | . | TRBV20-1 | CSAFRQLGQETQYF | TGCAGTGCCTTCAGACAGCTGGGCCAAGAGACCCAGTACTTC
. | TRBJ2-7 | . | TRBV20-1 | CSASGIADSGEQYF | TGCAGTGCTAGTGGAATCGCAGATTCCGGCGAGCAGTACTTC
few | TRBJ2-2 | TRBD1 | TRBV3-1 | CASTRDRRANTGELFF | TGTGCCAGCACAAGGGACAGGAGGGCGAACACCGGGGAGCTGTTTTTT
many | TRBJ2-5 | . | TRBV28 | CASSLPGNARETQYF | TGTGCCAGCAGTTTACCAGGGAATGCTCGGGAGACCCAGTACTTC
. | TRBJ2-3 | TRBD2 | TRBV27 | CASSFQGLAGPPDTQYF | TGTGCCAGCAGTTTTCAGGGACTAGCGGGGCCCCCAGATACGCAGTATTTT
few | TRBJ2-7 | TRBD1 | TRBV5-6 | CASGGTGMYEQYF | TGTGCCAGCGGCGGGACAGGGATGTACGAGCAGTACTTC
. | TRBJ2-1 | TRBD2 | TRBV2 | CASRETSGAYSYNEQFF | TGTGCCAGCAGGGAGACTAGCGGGGCATACTCCTACAATGAGCAGTTCTTC
. | TRBJ1-6 | . | TRBV10-3 | CAISDQGANSPLHF | TGTGCCATCAGTGATCAGGGAGCTAATTCACCCCTCCACTTT
once | TRBJ2-3 | . | TRBV7-9 | CASSLIVGTTQYF | TGTGCCAGCAGCTTAATTGTGGGTACTACGCAGTATTTT
many | TRBJ2-7 | . | TRBV15 | CATSRVQGYEQYF | TGTGCCACCAGCAGGGTACAGGGCTACGAGCAGTACTTC
. | TRBJ2-7 | . | TRBV27 | CASSLSRQSLYEQYF | TGTGCCAGCAGTTTATCGAGGCAGTCGCTCTACGAGCAGTACTTC
few | TRBJ2-1 | . | TRBV5-1 | CASSLGVAEQFF | TGCGCCAGCAGCCTCGGGGTAGCGGAGCAGTTCTTC
few | TRBJ2-3 | . | TRBV12-3/TRBV12-4 | CASSSTASQYF | TGTGCCAGCAGTTCCACGGCTTCGCAGTATTTT
. | TRBJ2-7 | . | TRBV20-1 | CSASRWGSEYEQYF | TGCAGTGCTAGTAGATGGGGCTCAGAATACGAGCAGTACTTC
few | TRBJ2-1 | . | TRBV6-2/TRBV6-3 | CASREQGDEQFF | TGTGCCAGCAGGGAACAGGGCGATGAGCAGTTCTTC
few | TRBJ2-1 | . | TRBV10-3 | CAISVYGGTASSYNEQFF | TGTGCCATCAGTGTATATGGGGGGACGGCGAGCTCCTACAATGAGCAGTTCTTC
many | TRBJ2-1 | . | TRBV5-1 | CASSLGGPQGRDYNEQFF | TGCGCCAGCAGCTTGGGCGGACCACAGGGTAGGGACTACAATGAGCAGTTCTTC
. | TRBJ2-1 | TRBD2 | TRBV7-6 | CASSLSGRYNEQFF | TGTGCCAGCAGCTTAAGCGGGAGGTACAATGAGCAGTTCTTC